The rows below give T cell receptor beta chains drawn from one sample of a study of CD8 T cells in ankylosing spondylitis. TCRdb redid the calling of the 5' RACE reads with MiXCR, one entry per CDR3 protein. The table records 150,000 to 200,000 distinct CDR3 sequences, 9.5% to 13% of them present only once. What was sequenced was blood, either unsorted or a sorted T cell fraction (not recorded which). These receptors were taken from a male donor with ankylosing spondylitis or in good health (not recorded which). The CDR3 runs from the conserved cysteine through the conserved F or W. D genes are given only for firm matches. Rows give clone size only sometimes, using once, few, many, or a class for an expanded clone.

d_call clone_size j_call v_call cdr3_nt cdr3_aa
NA many TRBJ1-3 TRBV7-7 TGTGCCAGCAGCTTCTCCCCGGGCACTGGAAACACCATATATTTT CASSFSPGTGNTIYF
NA NA TRBJ2-7 TRBV7-2 TGTGCCAGCAGCTTAGTAGCAGGGGCCCGACCGAACGAGCAGTACTTC CASSLVAGARPNEQYF
TRBD2 many TRBJ2-1 TRBV20-1 TGCAGTGCTGAGGGGAGCGGGATCTCCTACAATGAGCAGTTCTTC CSAEGSGISYNEQFF
NA many TRBJ1-2 TRBV6-1 TGTGCCAGCAGTAGAGACTTGAATATGGGGAACTATGGCTACACCTTC CASSRDLNMGNYGYTF
TRBD1 many TRBJ2-7 TRBV9 TGTGCCAGCAGTGGGACAGTTGTGGGGGAGCAGTACTTC CASSGTVVGEQYF
TRBD1 many TRBJ1-6 TRBV5-1 TGCGCCAGCAGCTTTGGGACAGGGGTTTATAATTCACCCCTCCACTTT CASSFGTGVYNSPLHF
TRBD2 NA TRBJ2-1 TRBV11-1 TGTGCCAGCAGCTTAGGTCGCGCTAGCGGGAGAGTTTTCTACAATGAGCAGTTCTTC CASSLGRASGRVFYNEQFF
TRBD2 many TRBJ2-2 TRBV11-2 TGTGCCAGCAGCTTATCCTCAGCGGGAACCGGGGAGCTGTTTTTT CASSLSSAGTGELFF
NA many TRBJ1-4 TRBV20-1 TGCAGTGCTATGGACGGAAGAAATGAAAAACTGTTTTTT CSAMDGRNEKLFF
TRBD2 many TRBJ2-1 TRBV12-3/TRBV12-4 TGTGCCAGCAGTCAACTAGCGGGAAGGAATGAGCAGTTCTTC CASSQLAGRNEQFF
TRBD2 many TRBJ2-2 TRBV11-2 TGTGCCAGTGGACTAGCGGGATTAACCGGGGAGCTGTTTTTT CASGLAGLTGELFF
NA many TRBJ2-3 TRBV6-2/TRBV6-3 TGTGCCAGCAGTTACGGCCTTAAGAGACTCTCCACAGATACGCAGTATTTT CASSYGLKRLSTDTQYF
TRBD1 many TRBJ1-4 TRBV29-1 TGCAGCGCGTACCGGGACAGGGGAGAAAAACTGTTTTTT CSAYRDRGEKLFF